This paragraph covers one T cell receptor beta chain sequence. This sample was included in a study of T cell changes during pregnancy in multiple sclerosis. Method: immunoSEQ multiplex PCR; TCRdb's copy keeps in-frame clones and lacks some. The sample consists of around 70,000 clones, around 92% of them appearing once. The CDR3 spans 17 residues. The trim removed 1 base at V and 5 bases at J, leaving 8 bases unmatched. In germline, CDR1 is MGHRA, CDR2 YSYEKL. V gene TRBV4-1 combines with J gene TRBJ2-2; TRBD2 aligns across 9 bases. The clonotype originates from a female donor with multiple sclerosis, enrolled in a pregnancy study. The source was peripheral blood, collected before pregnancy. CDR3 region: CASSQAQGGRGTGELFF. In DNA form, the CDR3 reads TGCGCCAGCAGCCAAGCGCAGGGCGGGAGGGGTACCGGGGAGCTGTTTTTT.